The 7 T cell receptor beta chains below all came from one sample that was sequenced in a study of cytomegalovirus exposure and HLA in healthy donors. Use of 60 Vbeta and 13 Jbeta primers characterized the PCR. Here immunoSEQ multiplex PCR was the method, and the copy in TCRdb shows in-frame clones only, minus some. This repertoire shows more than 95,000 clones, over 70% found once; its top ten account for 3.5% to 4.5%. Sequenced input: PBMCs. These receptors all stem from a young man in good health and CMV-seropositive.

This chain connects TRBV19 to TRBJ2-2; 11 bases match TRBD2. The ends lost 7 bases at V and 8 bases at J; junction bases unmatched: 6. Looked up from germline, CDR1 is LNHDA and CDR2 is SQIVND (reference sequence). The CDR3 totals 14 residues. CDR3 loop: CASKGLAEEGELFF. CDR3 bases: TGTGCCAGTAAGGGACTAGCGGAGGAGGGGGAGCTGTTTTTT.

The gene calls are TRBV4-3 and TRBJ1-5; 10 nucleotides align to TRBD1. Germline CDR1 is LGHNA and CDR2 is YSLEER. Unmatched junction bases numbered 6, after V lost 0 bases and J lost 7 bases. The CDR3 contains 16 residues. The CDR3 reads CASSQELGQGNQPQHF. The CDR3, as DNA: TGCGCCAGCAGCCAAGAATTGGGACAGGGGAACCAGCCCCAGCATTTT.

The gene calls are TRBV27 and TRBJ1-5, with D unresolved. CDR1 and CDR2 (germline): MNHEY, SMNVEV (reference sequence). The CDR3 is 13 amino acids. Trimming cost V 1 base and J 4 bases, with 5 bases left between them. The CDR3 spells CASSLFRNQPQHF. The CDR3 coding sequence is TGTGCCAGCAGTTTATTCCGGAATCAGCCCCAGCATTTT.

The chain combines TRBV6-1 with TRBJ1-1; 8 bases line up with TRBD1. Losses at the gene ends were 6 bases for V and 0 bases for J; bases not matched to a gene: 6. CDR1 and CDR2 (germline): MNHNS, SASEGT. The CDR3 sequence is 15 residues long. In DNA, the CDR3 is TGTGCCAGCAGCAGGACAGGGACCATGAACACTGAAGCTTTCTTT. Protein sequence: CASSRTGTMNTEAFF.

V and J are TRBV6-6 and TRBJ2-7; D gene ambiguous. The V gene lost 5 bases and the J gene lost 2 bases, with 7 bases spanning the gap. Germline V gene sequence: CDR1 MNHNY, CDR2 SVGAGI (reference sequence). The CDR3 is made up of 12 amino acids. Written as DNA, the CDR3 is TGTGCCAGCAGTCAAACTCCCTACGAGCAGTACTTC. This codes for CASSQTPYEQYF.

The V and J genes are TRBV5-6 and TRBJ2-7; TRBD2 matches 8 bases. The CDR3 covers 14 residues. From germline, CDR1 is SGHDT and CDR2 YYEEEE. The V gene end was trimmed by 4 bases and the J gene end by 6 bases; junction bases not matched to a gene: 9. This CDR3 reads CASSHRGGRSEQYF. The CDR3, as DNA: TGTGCCAGCAGCCACCGGGGGGGGCGGAGCGAGCAGTACTTC. The complete variable domain, with remaining parts taken from reference TRBV5-6 and TRBJ2-7, reads DAGVTQSPTHLIKTRGQQVTLRCSPKSGHDTVSWYQQALGQGPQFIFQYYEEEERQRGNFPDRFSGHQFPNYSSELNVNALLLGDSALYLCASSHRGGRSEQYFGPGTRLTVT.

Only a few counts were recorded for this clone. The rearrangement joins TRBV6-1 to TRBJ2-7, with TRBD1 identical over 7 bases. V lost 3 bases to trimming and J lost 7 bases; unmatched junction nucleotides: 9. Germline V gives CDR1 MNHNS, CDR2 SASEGT. This CDR3 comprises 14 residues. The CDR3 DNA is TGTGCCAGCAGTGATTCACAGGGGAGATATGAGCAGTACTTC. This codes for CASSDSQGRYEQYF.